This T cell receptor beta chain emerged from a study of CD8 T cells in Susac syndrome. The study's findings and limits: TCR sequencing and HLA analysis covered a relatively small number of individuals.

On this clonotype: The antigen is unknown.

Healthy donors were controls matched for age and sex. Isolation of CD8+ and CD4+ T cells was performed negatively, whereas enrichment of TEMRA cells was done by FACS. Reverse transcription of about 0.45 to 1 ug RNA was carried out with random hexamers. Amplification of TCR beta CDR3 by immunoSEQ multiplex PCR spanned 54 Vbeta and 13 Jbeta. Using its own MiXCR run on the immunoSEQ multiplex PCR reads, TCRdb lists one record per CDR3 protein. The profile shows around 50,000 distinct CDR3 sequences, nearly 95% of them singletons. The TCR originated in a human donor in good health. Sequenced sample: CD8+ T cells from PBMCs.

Here the CDR3 reads CASSVDGRGGETQYF. DNA of the CDR3: TGTGCCAGCAGCGTAGATGGCAGGGGAGGAGAGACCCAGTACTTC. The rearrangement links TRBV9 to TRBJ2-5; perhaps D is TRBD1 or TRBD2 (6 bases each). The CDR3 spans 15 residues. Germline V gene sequence: CDR1 SGDLS, CDR2 YYNGEE. The germline V and J ends were trimmed by 0 bases and 4 bases, with 13 bases remaining between them.